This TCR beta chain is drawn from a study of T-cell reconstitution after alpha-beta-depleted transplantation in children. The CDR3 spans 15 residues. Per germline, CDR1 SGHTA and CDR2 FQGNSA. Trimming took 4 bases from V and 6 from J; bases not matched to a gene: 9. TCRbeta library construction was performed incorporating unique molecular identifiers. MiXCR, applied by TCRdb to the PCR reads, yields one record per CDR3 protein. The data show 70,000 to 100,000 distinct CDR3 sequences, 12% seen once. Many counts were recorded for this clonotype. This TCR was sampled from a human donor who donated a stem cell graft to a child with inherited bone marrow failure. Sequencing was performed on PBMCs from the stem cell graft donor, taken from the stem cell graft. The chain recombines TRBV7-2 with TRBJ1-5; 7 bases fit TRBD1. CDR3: CASSSGQARGQPQHF. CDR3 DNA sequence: TGTGCCAGCAGCTCTGGACAGGCCCGCGGTCAGCCCCAGCATTTT.